This record looks at one T cell receptor (beta chain) sequence and its context. Its antigen remains unknown. These data come from a study of cytomegalovirus exposure and HLA in healthy donors. Study-level findings and limits: Subsequent analysis of the 120 or so validation repertoires found a tendency for first-cohort TCR clusters to co-occur.

Clones were sequenced by immunoSEQ multiplex PCR, and TCRdb holds only the in-frame ones, with some missing. The sample has around 220,000 clones, just over 85% seen once. Germline V gene data show CDR1 as MDHEN and CDR2 as SYDVKM. Trimming at V came to 6 bases and at J to 2 bases, leaving 7 bases not matched to a gene. This CDR3 is 14 amino acids long. From the approximately 120-subject validation cohort, which was separate from the roughly 710-subject first cohort, the donors were drawn. The receptor comes from a woman between 18 and 30 years old in good health and CMV-seronegative. The sample was PBMCs. This chain uses TRBV28 with TRBJ2-7; 7 bases align to TRBD1. Here the CDR3 DNA reads TGTGCCAGCAGGTTGACAGGGCCAACCTACGAGCAGTACTTC. Its protein product is CASRLTGPTYEQYF.